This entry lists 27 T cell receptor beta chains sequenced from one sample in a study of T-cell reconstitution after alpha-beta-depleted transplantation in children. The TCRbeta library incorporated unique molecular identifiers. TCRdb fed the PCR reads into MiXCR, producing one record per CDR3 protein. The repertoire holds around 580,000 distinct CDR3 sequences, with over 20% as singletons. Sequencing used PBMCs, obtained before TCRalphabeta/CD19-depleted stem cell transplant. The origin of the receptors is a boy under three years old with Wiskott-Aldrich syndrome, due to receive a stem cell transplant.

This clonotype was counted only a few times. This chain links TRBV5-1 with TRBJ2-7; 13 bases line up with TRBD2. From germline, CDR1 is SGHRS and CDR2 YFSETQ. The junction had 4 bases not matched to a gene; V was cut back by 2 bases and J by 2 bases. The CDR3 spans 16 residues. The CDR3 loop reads CASSFLLAGGPYEQYF. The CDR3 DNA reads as TGCGCCAGCAGCTTCCTACTAGCGGGAGGGCCCTACGAGCAGTACTTC.

The CDR3 loop reads CASSLDIAGRAQETQYF. The CDR3 bases are TGTGCCAGCAGCTTAGACATAGCGGGGAGGGCCCAAGAGACCCAGTACTTC. The V and J genes are TRBV11-2 and TRBJ2-5; TRBD2 aligns across 8 bases. The CDR3 loop spans 17 amino acids. Trimming took 0 bases from V and 1 from J; bases not matched to a gene: 7. CDR1 and CDR2 from the germline V gene are SGHAT and FQNNGV.

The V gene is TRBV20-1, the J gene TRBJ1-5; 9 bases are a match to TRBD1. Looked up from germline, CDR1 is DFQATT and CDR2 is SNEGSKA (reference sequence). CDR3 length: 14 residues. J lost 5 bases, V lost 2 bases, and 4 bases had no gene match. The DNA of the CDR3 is TGCAGTGCTAGACTCAACAGGGGGCATCAGCCCCAGCATTTT. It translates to CSARLNRGHQPQHF.

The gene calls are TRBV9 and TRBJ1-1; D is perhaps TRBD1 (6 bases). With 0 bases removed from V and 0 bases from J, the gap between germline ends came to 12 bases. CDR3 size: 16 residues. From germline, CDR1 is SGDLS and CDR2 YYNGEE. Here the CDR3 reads CASSVVGTQVNTEAFF. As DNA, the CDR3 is TGTGCCAGCAGCGTAGTAGGGACACAGGTGAACACTGAAGCTTTCTTT.

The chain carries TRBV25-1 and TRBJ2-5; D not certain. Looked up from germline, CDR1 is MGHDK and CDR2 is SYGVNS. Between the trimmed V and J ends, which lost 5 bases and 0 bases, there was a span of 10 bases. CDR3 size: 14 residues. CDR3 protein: CASSPRKYQETQYF. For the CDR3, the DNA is TGTGCCAGCAGTCCGCGGAAGTACCAAGAGACCCAGTACTTC. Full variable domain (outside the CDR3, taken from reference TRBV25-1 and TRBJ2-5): EADIYQTPRYLVIGTGKKITLECSQTMGHDKMYWYQQDPGMELHLIHYSYGVNSTEKGDLSSESTVSRIRTEHFPLTLESARPSHTSQYLCASSPRKYQETQYFGPGTRLLVL.

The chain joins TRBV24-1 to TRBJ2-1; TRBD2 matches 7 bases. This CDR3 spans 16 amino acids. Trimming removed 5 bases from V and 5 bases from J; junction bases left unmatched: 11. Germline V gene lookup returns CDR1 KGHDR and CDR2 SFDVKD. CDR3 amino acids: CATSASPASGHNEQFF. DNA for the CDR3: TGTGCCACCAGTGCGTCCCCGGCTAGCGGCCACAATGAGCAGTTCTTC.

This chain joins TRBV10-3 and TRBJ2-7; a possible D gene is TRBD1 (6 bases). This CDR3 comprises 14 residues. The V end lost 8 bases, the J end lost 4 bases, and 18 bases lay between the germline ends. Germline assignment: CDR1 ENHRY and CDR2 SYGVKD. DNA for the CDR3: TGTGCCATCCGGGGACCAGGGGCTTTATACGAGCAGTACTTC. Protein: CAIRGPGALYEQYF.

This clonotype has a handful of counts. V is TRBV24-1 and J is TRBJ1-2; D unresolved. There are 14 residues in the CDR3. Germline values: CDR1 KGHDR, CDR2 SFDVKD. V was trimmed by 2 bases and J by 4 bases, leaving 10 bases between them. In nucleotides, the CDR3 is TGTGCCACCAGTGATTCGACAATTGCCTATGGCTACACCTTC. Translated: CATSDSTIAYGYTF.

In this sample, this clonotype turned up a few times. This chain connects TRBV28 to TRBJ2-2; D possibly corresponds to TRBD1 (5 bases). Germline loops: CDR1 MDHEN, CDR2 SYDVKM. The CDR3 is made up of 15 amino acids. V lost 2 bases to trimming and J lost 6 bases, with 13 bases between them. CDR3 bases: TGTGCCAGCAGTTTACCAGGGTCGGACGCCGGGGAGCTGTTTTTT. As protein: CASSLPGSDAGELFF.

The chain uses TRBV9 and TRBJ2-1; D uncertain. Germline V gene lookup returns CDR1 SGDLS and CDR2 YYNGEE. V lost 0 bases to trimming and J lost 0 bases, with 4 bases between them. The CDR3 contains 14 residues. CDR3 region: CASSVAASYNEQFF. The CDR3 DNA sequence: TGTGCCAGCAGCGTAGCAGCCTCCTACAATGAGCAGTTCTTC.

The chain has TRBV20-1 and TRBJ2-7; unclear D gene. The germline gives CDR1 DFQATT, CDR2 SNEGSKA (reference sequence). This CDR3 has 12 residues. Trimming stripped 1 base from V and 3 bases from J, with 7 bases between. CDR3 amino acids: CSARVKFYEQYF. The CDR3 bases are TGCAGTGCTAGAGTAAAGTTCTACGAGCAGTACTTC.

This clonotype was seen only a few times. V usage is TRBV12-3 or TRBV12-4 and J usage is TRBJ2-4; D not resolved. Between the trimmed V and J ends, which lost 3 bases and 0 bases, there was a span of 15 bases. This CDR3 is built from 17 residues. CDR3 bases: TGTGCCAGCAGTTTCCGGCCCGGCTCTATAGCCAAAAACATTCAGTACTTC. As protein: CASSFRPGSIAKNIQYF.

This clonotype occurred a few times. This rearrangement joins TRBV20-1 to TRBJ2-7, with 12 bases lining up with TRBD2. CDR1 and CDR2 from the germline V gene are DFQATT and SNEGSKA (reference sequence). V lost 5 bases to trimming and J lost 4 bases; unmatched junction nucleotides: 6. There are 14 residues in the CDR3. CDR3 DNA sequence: TGCAGTGCTCGACTAGCGGGAGCTCTGTACGAGCAGTACTTC. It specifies CSARLAGALYEQYF.

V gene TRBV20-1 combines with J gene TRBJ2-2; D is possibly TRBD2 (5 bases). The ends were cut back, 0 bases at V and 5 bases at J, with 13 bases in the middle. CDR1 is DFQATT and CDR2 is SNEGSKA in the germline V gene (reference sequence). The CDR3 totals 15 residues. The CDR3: CSARDPLRRTGELFF. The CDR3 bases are TGCAGTGCTAGAGATCCCCTGAGGAGGACCGGGGAGCTGTTTTTT.

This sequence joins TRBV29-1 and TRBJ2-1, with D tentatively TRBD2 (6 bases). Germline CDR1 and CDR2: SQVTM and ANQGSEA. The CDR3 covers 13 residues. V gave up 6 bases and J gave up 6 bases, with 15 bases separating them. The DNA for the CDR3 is TGCAGCGTCGCCACCCATAGCGGCAATGAGCAGTTCTTC. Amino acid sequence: CSVATHSGNEQFF.

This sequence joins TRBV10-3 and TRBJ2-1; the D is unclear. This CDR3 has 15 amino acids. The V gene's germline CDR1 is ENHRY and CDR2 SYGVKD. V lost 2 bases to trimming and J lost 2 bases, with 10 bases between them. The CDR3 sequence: CAISEASNPYNEQFF. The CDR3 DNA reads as TGTGCCATCAGTGAGGCGTCTAACCCCTACAATGAGCAGTTCTTC.

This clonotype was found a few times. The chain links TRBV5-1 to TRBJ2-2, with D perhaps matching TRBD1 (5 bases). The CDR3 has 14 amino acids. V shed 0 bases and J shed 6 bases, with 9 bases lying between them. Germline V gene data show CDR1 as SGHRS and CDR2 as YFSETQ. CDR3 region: CASSLVQAPGELFF. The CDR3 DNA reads TGCGCCAGCAGCTTGGTACAGGCCCCCGGGGAGCTGTTTTTT. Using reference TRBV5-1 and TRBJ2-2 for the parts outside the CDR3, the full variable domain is KAGVTQTPRYLIKTRGQQVTLSCSPISGHRSVSWYQQTPGQGLQFLFEYFSETQRNKGNFPGRFSGRQFSNSRSEMNVSTLELGDSALYLCASSLVQAPGELFFGEGSRLTVL.

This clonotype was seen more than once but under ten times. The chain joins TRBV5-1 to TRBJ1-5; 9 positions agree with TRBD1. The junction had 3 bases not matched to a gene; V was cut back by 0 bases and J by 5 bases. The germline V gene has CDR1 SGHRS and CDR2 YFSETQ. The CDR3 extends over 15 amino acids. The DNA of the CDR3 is TGCGCCAGCAGCTTGGGGGACAGGGACGATCAGCCCCAGCATTTT. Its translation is CASSLGDRDDQPQHF.

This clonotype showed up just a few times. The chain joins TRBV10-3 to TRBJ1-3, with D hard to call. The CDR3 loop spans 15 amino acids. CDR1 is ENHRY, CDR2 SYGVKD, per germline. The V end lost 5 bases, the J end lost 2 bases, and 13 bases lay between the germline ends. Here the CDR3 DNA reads TGTGCCATCAGTACCTTAGGAGACACTGGAAACACCATATATTTT. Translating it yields CAISTLGDTGNTIYF.

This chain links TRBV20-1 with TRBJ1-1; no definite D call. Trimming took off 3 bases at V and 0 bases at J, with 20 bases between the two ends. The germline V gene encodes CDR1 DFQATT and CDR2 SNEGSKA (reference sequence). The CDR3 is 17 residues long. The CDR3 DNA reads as TGCAGTGCTAGTATAATGGGGAGGTCCTTAATGAACACTGAAGCTTTCTTT. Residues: CSASIMGRSLMNTEAFF.

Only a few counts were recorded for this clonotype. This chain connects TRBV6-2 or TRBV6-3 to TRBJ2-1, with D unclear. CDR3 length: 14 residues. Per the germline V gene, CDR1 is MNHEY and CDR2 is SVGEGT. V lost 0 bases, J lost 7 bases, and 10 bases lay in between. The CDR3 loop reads CASSYSIFGNEQFF. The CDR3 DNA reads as TGTGCCAGCAGTTACTCGATTTTTGGAAATGAGCAGTTCTTC.

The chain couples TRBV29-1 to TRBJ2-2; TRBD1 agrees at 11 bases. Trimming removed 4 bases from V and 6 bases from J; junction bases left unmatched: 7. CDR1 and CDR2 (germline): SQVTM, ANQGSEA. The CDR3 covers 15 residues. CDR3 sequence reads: CSVGGGQGASGELFF. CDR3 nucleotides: TGCAGCGTTGGGGGTGGACAGGGGGCTTCCGGGGAGCTGTTTTTT.

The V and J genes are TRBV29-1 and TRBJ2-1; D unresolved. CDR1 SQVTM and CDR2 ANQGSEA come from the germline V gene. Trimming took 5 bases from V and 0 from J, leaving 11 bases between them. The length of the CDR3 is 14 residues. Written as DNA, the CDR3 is TGCAGCGTTAGACCCGTGGCCTCCTACAATGAGCAGTTCTTC. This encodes CSVRPVASYNEQFF.

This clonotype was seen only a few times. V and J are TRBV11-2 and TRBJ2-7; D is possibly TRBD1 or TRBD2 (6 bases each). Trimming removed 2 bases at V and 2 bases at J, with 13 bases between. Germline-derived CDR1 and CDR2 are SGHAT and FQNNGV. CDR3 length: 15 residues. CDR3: CASSLLGGPAYEQYF. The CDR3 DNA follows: TGTGCCAGCAGCTTATTGGGGGGCCCGGCCTACGAGCAGTACTTC.

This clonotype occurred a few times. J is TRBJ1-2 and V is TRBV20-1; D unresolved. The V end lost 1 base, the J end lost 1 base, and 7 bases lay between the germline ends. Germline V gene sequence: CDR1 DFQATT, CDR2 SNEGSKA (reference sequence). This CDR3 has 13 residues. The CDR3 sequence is CSARGRLNYGYTF. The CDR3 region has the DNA TGCAGTGCTAGAGGACGGCTTAACTATGGCTACACCTTC.

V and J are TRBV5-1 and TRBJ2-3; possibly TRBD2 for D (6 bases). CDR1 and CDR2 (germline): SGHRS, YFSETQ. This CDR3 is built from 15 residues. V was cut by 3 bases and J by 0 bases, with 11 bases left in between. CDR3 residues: CASSSGDLSTDTQYF. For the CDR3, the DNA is TGCGCCAGCAGCTCCGGGGACTTAAGCACAGATACGCAGTATTTT.

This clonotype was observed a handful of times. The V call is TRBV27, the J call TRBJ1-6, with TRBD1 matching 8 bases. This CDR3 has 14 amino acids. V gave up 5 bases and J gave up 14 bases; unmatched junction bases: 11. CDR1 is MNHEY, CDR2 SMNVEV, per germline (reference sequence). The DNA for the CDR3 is TGTGCCAGCAGTCCCCGGGACAGGCTCTCCACCCTCCACTTT. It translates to CASSPRDRLSTLHF.